The T cell receptor beta chain described here comes from a study of OX40 agonist ivuxolimab in advanced cancers. On the study more broadly: Patients got intravenous ivuxolimab at 0.01 to 10 mg/kg every 2 weeks.

Sequenced by immunoSEQ multiplex PCR; TCRdb stores in-frame clones only, minus some. The data hold approximately 70,000 clones, with about four fifths observed a single time. Whole-study findings and limits: Averaging showed that CD8+ T cells had more expanded clones than CD4+ did. In the expanded peripheral T cells, antigen specificity was never determined.

A note on this clone: Its matching antigen is unknown.

The material sequenced was CD4+ or CD8+ T cells sorted from blood, taken in a trial of the OX40 agonist ivuxolimab. The TCR was taken from an adult with an advanced solid tumor such as melanoma, head and neck, liver or kidney cancer.

CDR3 sequence reads: CASSLGRTLSYEQYF. The CDR3 DNA reads TGTGCCAGCAGCTTAGGTAGGACACTTTCCTACGAGCAGTACTTC. This sequence joins TRBV7-2 and TRBJ2-7, with a weak D call TRBD1 (5 bases). Germline CDR1 is SGHTA and CDR2 is FQGNSA. Trimming shortened V by 1 base and J by 1 base, and 11 bases separated the two germline ends. This CDR3 has 15 residues.